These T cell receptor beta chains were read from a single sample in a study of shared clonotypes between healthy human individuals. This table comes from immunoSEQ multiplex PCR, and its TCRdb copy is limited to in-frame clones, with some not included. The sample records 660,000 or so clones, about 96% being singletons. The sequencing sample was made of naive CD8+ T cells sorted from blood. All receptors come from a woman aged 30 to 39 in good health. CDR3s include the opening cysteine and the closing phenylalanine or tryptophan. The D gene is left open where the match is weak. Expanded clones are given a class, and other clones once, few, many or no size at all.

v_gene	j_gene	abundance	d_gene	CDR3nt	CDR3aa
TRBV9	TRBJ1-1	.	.	TGTGCCAGCAGCGTAGTAGATGGGAACACTGAAGCTTTCTTT	CASSVVDGNTEAFF
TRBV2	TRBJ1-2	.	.	TGTGCCAGCAGTGAAGCGCTTCAGACCTATGGCTACACCTTC	CASSEALQTYGYTF
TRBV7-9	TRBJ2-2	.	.	TGTGCCAGCAGCTTCAATCCGGCGGAGCTGTTTTTT	CASSFNPAELFF
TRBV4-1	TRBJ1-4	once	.	TGCGCCAGCAGCCAAGAATTTTCGGGGATCTTCACTAATGAAAAACTGTTTTTT	CASSQEFSGIFTNEKLFF
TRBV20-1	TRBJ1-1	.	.	TGCAGTGCTTTACAGGGACCTGAAGCTTTCTTT	CSALQGPEAFF
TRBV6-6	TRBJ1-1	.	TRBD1	TGTGCCAGCAGTTTCTTCGACAGGGTGTCCACTGAAGCTTTCTTT	CASSFFDRVSTEAFF
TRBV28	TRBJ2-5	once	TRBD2	TGTGCCAGCAGGGGAGCGGGAGGGGAGACCCAGTACTTC	CASRGAGGETQYF
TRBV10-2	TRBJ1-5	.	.	TGCGCCAGCAGTGACGTCGGCTCGGAGGGGGAAAATCAGCCCCAGCATTTT	CASSDVGSEGENQPQHF
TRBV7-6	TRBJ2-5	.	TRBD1	TGTGCCAGCAGCCCAGCTGGACAGGCCCAAGAGACCCAGTACTTC	CASSPAGQAQETQYF
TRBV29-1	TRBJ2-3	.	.	TGCAGCGTTGACTATGGGGTCCCGCTACTAGCTTCAGATACGCAGTATTTT	CSVDYGVPLLASDTQYF
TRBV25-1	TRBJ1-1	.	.	TGTGTATCCCCCTCATGTAGGGGGACTGAAGCTTTCTTT	CVSPSCRGTEAFF
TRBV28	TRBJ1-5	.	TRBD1	TGTGCCAGCAGTTCCCCGGGACAGGGACGGAGTAGCAATCAGCCCCAGCATTTT	CASSSPGQGRSSNQPQHF
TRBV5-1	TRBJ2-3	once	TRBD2	TGCGCCAGCAGCTTGGTAGCGGGAGGGCCCGGAGATACGCAGTATTTT	CASSLVAGGPGDTQYF
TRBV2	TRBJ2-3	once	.	TGTGCCTTGGACAGTTCTAGCACAGATACGCAGTATTTT	CALDSSSTDTQYF
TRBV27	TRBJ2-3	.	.	TGTGCCAGCAGTTGGTTACAGAGCACAGATACGCAGTATTTT	CASSWLQSTDTQYF
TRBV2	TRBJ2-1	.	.	TGTGCCAGCAGTCCGAACGACAGGCTCCTTTTCAATGAGCAGTTCTTC	CASSPNDRLLFNEQFF
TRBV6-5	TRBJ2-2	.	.	TGTGCCAGCAGTTACTCTGAAGCCACCGGGGAGCTGTTTTTT	CASSYSEATGELFF
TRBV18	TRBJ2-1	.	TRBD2	TGTGCCAGCTCACCAACTAGCGGGCCTTACATGAGCTCCTACAATGAGCAGTTCTTC	CASSPTSGPYMSSYNEQFF
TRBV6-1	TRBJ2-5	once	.	TGTGCCAGCAGGAGGGTGCAGGAGACCCAGTACTTC	CASRRVQETQYF
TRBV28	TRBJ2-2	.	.	TGTGCCAGCAGTTTATCCTACACCGGGGAGCTGTTTTTT	CASSLSYTGELFF
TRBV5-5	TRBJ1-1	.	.	TGTGCCAGCAGCCTGGGGTTGAACACTGAAGCTTTCTTT	CASSLGLNTEAFF
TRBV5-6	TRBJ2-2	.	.	TGTGCCAGCAGCTTGGGGAACGCCGGGGAGCTGTTTTTT	CASSLGNAGELFF
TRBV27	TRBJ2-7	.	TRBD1	TGTGCCAGCAGTCCTAGGGGGCGCGGGTCCTACGAGCAGTACTTC	CASSPRGRGSYEQYF
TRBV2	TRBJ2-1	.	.	TGTGCCAGCAGTGACGCGGGTAGCTCCTACAATGAGCAGTTCTTC	CASSDAGSSYNEQFF
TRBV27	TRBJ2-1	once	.	TGTGCCAGCAGTTTGGAGGGAGTCCACAATGAGCAGTTCTTC	CASSLEGVHNEQFF
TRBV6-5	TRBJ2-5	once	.	TGTGCCAGCAGTTACTATGGGGTAGAAGAGACCCAGTACTTC	CASSYYGVEETQYF
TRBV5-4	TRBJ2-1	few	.	TGTGCCAGCAGCCCCGAAAGCTACAATGAGCAGTTCTTC	CASSPESYNEQFF
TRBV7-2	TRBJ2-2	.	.	TGTGCCAGCAGCCTCACCTTGGGTAGCGCCACCGGGGAGCTGTTTTTT	CASSLTLGSATGELFF
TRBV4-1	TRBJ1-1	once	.	TGCGCCAGCAGCCAAGAACATTTAGGGGCCACTGAAGCTTTCTTT	CASSQEHLGATEAFF
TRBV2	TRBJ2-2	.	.	TGTGCCACTTGCCCCGGGACAATGAACACCGGGGAGCTGTTTTTT	CATCPGTMNTGELFF
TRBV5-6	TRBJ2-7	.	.	TGTGCCAGCCATGGGGGCAGTTACTCCTACGAGCAGTACTTC	CASHGGSYSYEQYF
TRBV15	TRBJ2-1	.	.	TGTGCCACCATGGGCTACGGGTACAATGAGCAGTTCTTC	CATMGYGYNEQFF
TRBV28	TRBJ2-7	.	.	TGTGCCAGCAGTTTAAATTGGGACTCACGAAGTTCCTACGAGCAGTACTTC	CASSLNWDSRSSYEQYF
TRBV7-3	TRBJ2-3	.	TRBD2	TGTGCCAGCAGCGCGACTAGCGGGAGGACAGATACGCAGTATTTT	CASSATSGRTDTQYF
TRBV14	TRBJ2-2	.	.	TGTGCCAGCAGCGATGGGATTTGGGAAGCCGGGGAGCTGTTTTTT	CASSDGIWEAGELFF
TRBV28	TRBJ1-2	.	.	TGTGCCAGCAGGTCACCCCTCGGGAACTATGGCTACACCTTC	CASRSPLGNYGYTF
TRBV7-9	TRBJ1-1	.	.	TGTGCCAGCAGCTCCCAAGGGGGCACTGAAGCTTTCTTT	CASSSQGGTEAFF
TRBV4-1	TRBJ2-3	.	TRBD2	TGCGCCAGCAGCCAACTAGCGGGAGAAGATACGCAGTATTTT	CASSQLAGEDTQYF